This TCR beta chain is drawn from a study of T cell repertoires in cytomegalovirus infection (dated by TCRdb to the late 2010s). The study in broad terms: Because public TCR beta signatures pointed to carriage of CMV infection together with the matching HLA type, the HLA type of each donor mattered for the analysis.

As concerns this clonotype: Its antigen is currently not known. No much larger clonotype is one base removed from it; base qualities were not supplied.

The investigation overall reported the following: The ex vivo response was dominated by HLA-C-restricted CMV-specific TCR beta clonotypes, and the single most frequent clonotype in two of eight donors was supplied by these HLA-C-restricted clonotypes. Cumulative frequency of public TCR beta family members discriminated carriers of CMV infection plus the relevant HLA type in this cohort and an independent approximately 360-donor cohort.

Sequencing used an Illumina HiSeq 1500. TCRdb's own reprocessing of the public reads used fastp at Q25 and MiXCR and kept productive beta chains. One record per CDR3 amino acid sequence lists the most common genes and DNA. The sample records some 450,000 distinct CDR3 sequences, roughly 31% of which are singletons. The top ten constitute roughly an eighth of the sample. CDR1 and CDR2, per the germline V gene (reference sequence), are DFQATT and SNEGSKA. At the junction V is shortened by 1 base and J by 4 bases; bases outside the gene matches: 23. The CDR3, from cysteine to phenylalanine, totals 21 residues. The DNA shown is the 63-base CDR3, in frame from base 1.

The clonotype originates from a human donor in good health (CMV status not recorded). Some clones in this sample may be carry-over from other donors' samples. The chain couples TRBV20-1 to TRBJ2-1, and TRBD2 aligns with 9 junction nucleotides. The material sequenced was PBMCs. The DNA sequence is as follows: TGCAGTGCTAGAGTTCGATCGGGAATTAAACCCCTAGCGGGGTTTTACAATGAGCAGTTCTTC. This yields the protein CSARVRSGIKPLAGFYNEQFF.